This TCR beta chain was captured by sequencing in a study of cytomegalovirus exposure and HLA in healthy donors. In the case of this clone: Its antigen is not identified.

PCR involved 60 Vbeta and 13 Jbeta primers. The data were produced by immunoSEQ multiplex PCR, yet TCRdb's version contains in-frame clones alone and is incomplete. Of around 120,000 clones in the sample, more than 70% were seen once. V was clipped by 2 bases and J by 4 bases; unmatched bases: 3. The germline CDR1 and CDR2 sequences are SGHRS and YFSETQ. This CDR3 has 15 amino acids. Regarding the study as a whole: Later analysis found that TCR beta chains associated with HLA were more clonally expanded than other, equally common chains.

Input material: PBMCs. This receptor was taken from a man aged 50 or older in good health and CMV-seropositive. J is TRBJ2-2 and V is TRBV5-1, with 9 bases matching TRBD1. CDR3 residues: CASSFTGGGTGELFF. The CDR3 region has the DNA TGCGCCAGCAGCTTCACAGGGGGCGGCACCGGGGAGCTGTTTTTT.